This is a list of T cell receptor beta chains from one sample in a study of cytomegalovirus exposure and HLA in healthy donors. TCRdb's copy holds only in-frame clones and misses some; the assay was immunoSEQ multiplex PCR. The data show over 150,000 clones, approximately 67% seen once. The sequenced material came from PBMCs. These receptors all come from a woman aged 18 to 35 in good health and CMV-seropositive. Each CDR3 is given with its conserved first and last residue. Fields, in order: V gene, J gene, CDR3 protein.

>TRBV13|TRBJ2-1
CASSFYGTGNNEQFF
>TRBV6-1|TRBJ1-1
CASSIKTGGPTEAFF
>TRBV11-2|TRBJ2-1
CASSYGTADNEQFF
>TRBV28|TRBJ2-2
CASSSTLAGTGELFF
>TRBV10-3|TRBJ1-1
CAISNPTGKGTEAFF
>TRBV27|TRBJ2-7
CASSSSTALAGVGEQYF
>TRBV4-2|TRBJ2-3
CASSQAVGLHTDTQYF
>TRBV6-6|TRBJ1-3
CASSPGQDHRNTIYF
>TRBV4-3|TRBJ2-7
CASSQDPGEQYF
>TRBV7-9|TRBJ2-5
CASFGQGEVTQYF
>TRBV6-6|TRBJ2-7
CASKTGSYEQYF
>TRBV9|TRBJ2-2
CASSVSGGATGELFF
>TRBV2|TRBJ2-1
CASSTITAGGSYNEQFF
>TRBV19|TRBJ2-7
CASSILGGRSPHEQYF
>TRBV7-8|TRBJ1-4
CASSSYSGGAREKLFF
>TRBV4-2|TRBJ2-5
CASSQDPAGGGETQYF
>TRBV19|TRBJ2-1
CASSIAVELGQFF
>TRBV19|TRBJ1-2
CASIYLQGAYPGYTF
>TRBV5-6|TRBJ1-5
CASSLAVNQPQHF
>TRBV5-4|TRBJ1-6
CASSSQGNSPLHF
>TRBV7-9|TRBJ2-6
CAINYGRDSPRSGANVLTF
>TRBV10-3|TRBJ2-7
CAISDRPENYEQYF
>TRBV4-2|TRBJ2-7
CASSQDGGEQYF
>TRBV2|TRBJ1-2
CASSEGNNYGYTF
>TRBV7-3|TRBJ2-3
CASSLTSGAFTDTQYF
>TRBV28|TRBJ1-1
CASSPAGTGLLAEAFF
>TRBV7-8|TRBJ1-6
CASIVGVSYNSPLHF
>TRBV6-6|TRBJ1-6
CASSLGTGFTSPLHF
>TRBV5-6|TRBJ2-7
CASEQEPPGEQYF
>TRBV7-9|TRBJ1-4
CASSSNREKLFF
>TRBV30|TRBJ1-1
CAWMKGGRGGNTEAFF
>TRBV19|TRBJ1-1
CASLRGLGTEAFF
>TRBV19|TRBJ1-1
CASSALQGTNTEAFF
>TRBV2|TRBJ2-1
CATEGLDNEQFF
>TRBV9|TRBJ2-1
CASSPSGRPGNEQFF
>TRBV28|TRBJ1-4
CASSLPWGTGNEKLFF
>TRBV18|TRBJ1-1
CASSSRQGNVGNTEAFF
>TRBV7-2|TRBJ1-2
CASSLHYYGYTF
>TRBV9|TRBJ2-1
CASSVGPSGTYNEQFF
>TRBV19|TRBJ1-2
CASSMSNYGYTF
>TRBV11-3|TRBJ2-5
CASSLDSGETQYF
>TRBV30|TRBJ2-4
CAWSVQGGGINIQYF
>TRBV5-6|TRBJ2-7
CASSERQGSFSYEQYF
>TRBV6-5|TRBJ2-3
CASSVTGFGTDTQYF
>TRBV5-1|TRBJ1-1
CASSLSQGGDTEAFF
>TRBV5-8|TRBJ2-2
CASSLQGATGELFF
>TRBV11-2|TRBJ2-3
CASSLIWRQTQYF
>TRBV9|TRBJ2-5
CASSVGPEATSQETQYF
>TRBV6-5|TRBJ1-2
CASSYSPAGYGYTF
>TRBV7-2|TRBJ1-1
CASSLVADMDTEAFF
>TRBV28|TRBJ2-7
CASSFLGSMFYEQYF
>TRBV4-3|TRBJ1-2
CASSQGGQGDYGYTF
>TRBV30|TRBJ2-3
CAWSLRGSGADTQYF
>TRBV28|TRBJ2-7
CASSGTGMRAYEQYF
>TRBV27|TRBJ1-5
CASRQGEQPQHF
>TRBV7-2|TRBJ1-1
CASSHAGQGEAFF
>TRBV6-6|TRBJ2-7
CASSYEGTGGFEQYF
>TRBV18|TRBJ1-4
CASSPSGPINEKLFF
>TRBV9|TRBJ2-3
CASSVESSGVDTQYF
>TRBV5-1|TRBJ1-6
CASSFSGVNSPLHF